This paragraph reports one T cell receptor (beta chain). The authors' processing: The assay estimated nucleated cells by amplifying reference gene primers. Using immunoSEQ multiplex PCR, the repertoire was profiled, and TCRdb retains in-frame clones only, with some absent. The DNA was the basis for D and trimming; V, J and clone size are from that table. This sample has 85,000 to 90,000 clones, with more than 65% found just once. The entry originates in a study of blood T cell repertoires in COVID-19. On the study more broadly: Sites in the United States, Italy and Spain provided acute and convalescent COVID-19 samples. T cells, B-cell-depleted T cells, or PBMCs supplied cDNA or gDNA.

V lost 5 bases to trimming and J lost 1 base, with 11 bases between them. This CDR3 has 14 amino acids. Germline CDR1 is SGHDN and CDR2 is FVKESK. This chain uses TRBV14 with TRBJ2-5, with unresolved D. The sample comprised peripheral blood. This TCR was sampled from a man in his 70s with acute or convalescent COVID-19. CDR3 coding DNA: TGTGCCAGCAGCGCCCTTTTTAGCCAAGAGACCCAGTACTTC. Protein sequence: CASSALFSQETQYF.